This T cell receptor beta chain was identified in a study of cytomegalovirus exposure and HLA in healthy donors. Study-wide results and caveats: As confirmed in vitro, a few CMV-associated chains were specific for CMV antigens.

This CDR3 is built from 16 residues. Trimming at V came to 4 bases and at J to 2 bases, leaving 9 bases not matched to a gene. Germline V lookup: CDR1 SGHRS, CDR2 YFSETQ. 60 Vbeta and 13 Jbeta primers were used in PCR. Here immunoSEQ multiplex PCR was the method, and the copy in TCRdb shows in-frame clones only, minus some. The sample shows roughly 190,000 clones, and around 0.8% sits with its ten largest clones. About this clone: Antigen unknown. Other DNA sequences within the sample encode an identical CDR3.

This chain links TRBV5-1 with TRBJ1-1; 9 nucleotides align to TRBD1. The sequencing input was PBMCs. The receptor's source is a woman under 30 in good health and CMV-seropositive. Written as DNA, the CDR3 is TGCGCCAGCAGCGAAATACAGGGGGCAAGAAACACTGAAGCTTTCTTT. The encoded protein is CASSEIQGARNTEAFF.